This T cell receptor beta chain was retrieved from a study of cytomegalovirus exposure and HLA in healthy donors. The PCR made use of 60 Vbeta and 13 Jbeta primers. Assay used: immunoSEQ multiplex PCR; TCRdb lists only in-frame clones, some missing. The table lists 90,000 or so clones, approximately 76% of them singletons. Trimming shortened V by 1 base and J by 0 bases, and 4 bases separated the two germline ends. The V gene's germline CDR1 is SGHRS and CDR2 YFSETQ. The CDR3 runs to 14 residues. This clonotype was sampled from a man aged 25-40 years in good health and CMV-seropositive. This sequence joins TRBV5-1 and TRBJ1-4; D gene uncertain. The sample taken for sequencing was PBMCs. The CDR3: CASSLRATNEKLFF. The DNA for the CDR3 is TGCGCCAGCAGCTTGCGAGCAACTAATGAAAAACTGTTTTTT.